This T cell receptor (gamma chain) stems from a study of Vδ1+ human thymocytes. General study results and limits: Thymic TRG and TRD repertoires appeared highly polyclonal.

The sample holds a few counts of this clone. The antigen remains unidentified. Other nucleotide sequences from this sample produce the same CDR3. Germline V gives CDR1 EGSNGY, CDR2 YDSYNSKV. Losses at the gene ends were 1 base for V and 4 bases for J; bases not matched to a gene: 4. This CDR3 has 13 amino acids. Sequences come from RNA converted to cDNA by reverse transcription. Pooled V-gene forward primers with one constant-region reverse primer generated the CDR3 amplicons by multiplex PCR. TCRdb reprocessed the multiplex PCR reads through CATT. The table shows about 36,000 gamma-chain clones, with around 21% occurring only once.

This clonotype originated in a girl under two years old who had congenital heart surgery. The sequenced sample consisted of Vdelta1+ gamma-delta thymocytes from the thymus. Documented subset: FACS-sorted CD3+ TCRalphabeta- TCRVdelta1+ TCRVdelta2- thymocytes. This chain links TRGV2 with TRGJ1 or TRGJ2. This chain's CDR3 is CATWDGEYYKKLF. CDR3 bases: TGTGCCACCTGGGACGGAGAGTATTATAAGAAACTCTTT.